The present T cell receptor (beta chain) was sequenced within a study of T-cell reconstitution after alpha-beta-depleted transplantation in children. Study findings and constraints: Newly produced T cells mostly provided counts and TCRbeta diversity after one year, as hyperexpanded clones declined. Several hundred expanded graft clones reportedly supplied alpha-beta T cells about two months after transplant. Some patients' high day-60 TCRbeta diversity was attributed to recipient cells surviving conditioning.

Germline values: CDR1 MNHEY, CDR2 SVGEGT. V lost 7 bases and J lost 4, with 10 bases in between. This CDR3 has 12 residues. In its sample, this clonotype was seen a few times. Its antigen is as yet unknown. Unique molecular identifiers tagged the TCRbeta library. MiXCR, run by TCRdb on the PCR reads, gives a single entry per CDR3 protein. The sample lists fewer than 700,000 distinct CDR3 sequences, roughly 13% occurring once. The receptor's source is a male patient younger than 18 who had a stem cell transplant for acute myeloid leukemia, so the T cells may come from the graft donor. Material: PBMCs, mostly from graft donor cells, obtained 360 days after TCRalphabeta/CD19-depleted stem cell transplant. This rearrangement joins TRBV6-2 or TRBV6-3 to TRBJ1-1; D is ambiguous. CDR3 amino acids: CASTNGGTEAFF. The CDR3 bases are TGTGCCAGCACCAATGGCGGCACTGAAGCTTTCTTT.